The 7 T cell receptor beta chains below come from one sample, sequenced in a study of T cell responses to AZD1222 COVID-19 vaccine. TCRdb keeps only in-frame clones here, not all; method: immunoSEQ multiplex PCR. The table has approximately 110,000 clones, more than 80% seen once. The sample in question was peripheral blood, obtained on day 0 of AZD1222 vaccination. All receptors derive from an adult in good health.

This clone appeared a single time. V is TRBV13 and J is TRBJ1-2; D is unclear. The V end was cut by 0 bases, the J end by 5 bases, with 10 bases between. Germline V CDR1 and CDR2: PRHDT, FYEKMQ (reference sequence). This CDR3 contains 14 residues. In nucleotides, the CDR3 is TGTGCCAGCAGCTTAGGACGAGACCAATATGGCTACACCTTC. Protein: CASSLGRDQYGYTF.

The chain links TRBV28 to TRBJ2-1; 8 nucleotides agree with TRBD2. This CDR3 has 16 residues. Germline CDR1 is MDHEN and CDR2 is SYDVKM. J gave up 8 bases and V 3 bases, and 12 bases lay outside the gene matches. The CDR3: CASSFSSGSGPDEQFF. In nucleotides, the CDR3 is TGTGCCAGCAGTTTTTCAAGCGGGAGCGGTCCCGATGAGCAGTTCTTC.

This clone was detected only once. The chain uses TRBV24-1 and TRBJ2-1; a possible D gene is TRBD2 (8 bases). Germline V gene lookup returns CDR1 KGHDR and CDR2 SFDVKD. CDR3 length equals 17 residues. Between the trimmed V and J ends, which lost 5 bases and 10 bases, there was a span of 26 bases. The CDR3 here is CATSVFGPGREGAEQFF. CDR3 nucleotide sequence: TGTGCCACCAGTGTATTCGGCCCCGGGAGGGAGGGGGCCGAGCAGTTCTTC.

The V call is TRBV10-1, the J call TRBJ2-1; 7 nucleotides line up with TRBD2. V lost 2 bases, J lost 8 bases, and 9 bases stayed unmatched. Looked up from germline, CDR1 is WNHNN and CDR2 is SYGVQD (reference sequence). The CDR3 loop spans 15 amino acids. CDR3 in amino acids: CASSEGRASSDEQFF. The CDR3 DNA reads as TGCGCCAGCAGTGAGGGGAGGGCCTCATCGGATGAGCAGTTCTTC.

The chain carries TRBV10-2 and TRBJ1-2; D uncertain. The CDR3 covers 14 residues. Germline assignment: CDR1 WSHSY and CDR2 SAAADI. Deletions cut 8 bases from V and 3 bases from J, with 16 bases between. The CDR3 is CASASPHGYYGYTF. The CDR3 DNA is TGCGCCAGCGCTTCCCCACATGGGTACTATGGCTACACCTTC.

In its sample, this clone was seen once. The chain has TRBV10-2 and TRBJ2-1; 7 bases fit TRBD2. V was clipped by 5 bases and J by 4 bases; unmatched bases: 5. The length of the CDR3 is 14 residues. Germline V gene data show CDR1 as WSHSY and CDR2 as SAAADI. The CDR3 DNA is TGCGCCAGCAGTTTTGGGGGGGATTACAATGAGCAGTTCTTC. This gives the protein CASSFGGDYNEQFF.

CDR3 bases: TGTGCCAGCAGTTCCCCTGGGCGCGCACCCTACGAGCAGTACTTC. Translated: CASSSPGRAPYEQYF. V and J are TRBV28 and TRBJ2-7; D ambiguous. Trimming stripped 4 bases from V and 2 bases from J, with 15 bases between. The V gene's germline CDR1 is MDHEN and CDR2 SYDVKM. The CDR3 runs to 15 residues.